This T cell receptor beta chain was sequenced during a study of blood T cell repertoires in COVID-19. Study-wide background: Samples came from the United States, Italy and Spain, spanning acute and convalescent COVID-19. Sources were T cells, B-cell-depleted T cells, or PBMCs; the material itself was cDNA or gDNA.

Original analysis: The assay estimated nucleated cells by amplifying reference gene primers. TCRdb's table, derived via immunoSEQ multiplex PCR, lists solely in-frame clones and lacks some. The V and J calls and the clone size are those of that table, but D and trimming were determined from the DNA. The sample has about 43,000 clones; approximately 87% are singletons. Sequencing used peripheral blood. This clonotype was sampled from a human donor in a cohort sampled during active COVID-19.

In DNA, the CDR3 is TGTGCCACCAGCAGAGATCCGCAGACGGGAAAGTACTTC. Amino acids: CATSRDPQTGKYF. The V call is TRBV15, the J call TRBJ2-7, with a tentative D call TRBD2 (5 bases). Trimming pared 0 bases from V and 11 bases from J, leaving 14 bases between. Germline CDR1 is LNHNV and CDR2 is YYDKDF (reference sequence). This CDR3 is 13 amino acids long.